The next 3 T cell receptor beta chains were all read from a single sample in a study of blood T cells in healthy people across ages. Combining a sample-barcoded 5' primer with a J-beta primer mix, a second PCR ran for roughly 6 to 12 cycles. TCRdb re-called the 5' RACE reads through MiXCR, storing one row per CDR3 protein. The table has about 1 million distinct CDR3 sequences, 40% to 50% seen once. Material for sequencing was blood. Every receptor here comes from a woman aged 55-75 years in good health.

The chain combines TRBV9 with TRBJ2-2, with D unresolved. This CDR3 has 13 amino acids. Per the germline V gene, CDR1 is SGDLS and CDR2 is YYNGEE. The V gene lost 2 bases and the J gene lost 7 bases, with 9 bases spanning the gap. The CDR3, as DNA: TGTGCCAGCAGCGTGCTACTCAGCGGGGAGCTGTTTTTT. As protein: CASSVLLSGELFF.

The chain joins TRBV27 to TRBJ2-5; TRBD2 aligns across 11 bases. The J call is doubtful: the DNA matches TRBJ2-7 better. The CDR3 consists of 15 residues. From germline, CDR1 is MNHEY and CDR2 SMNVEV (reference sequence). The CDR3 is CASSSALAGVDEQYF. As DNA, the CDR3 is TGTGCCAGCAGTTCCGCACTAGCGGGAGTGGACGAGCAGTACTTC.

The table lists this clonotype with a count of one. The J gene is TRBJ2-5, the V gene TRBV21-1; TRBD1 is the table's D call, not checked against the DNA. TRBV21-1 is a known pseudogene. The CDR3 totals 13 residues. CDR3 in DNA: TGTGCCAGCAGGAGAGGGGGCCAAGAGACCCAGTACTTC. Translated, it gives CASRRGGQETQYF.